This record looks at one TCR beta chain sequence and its context. Looked up from germline, CDR1 is DFQATT and CDR2 is SNEGSKA (reference sequence). This CDR3 region has 11 residues. With 3 bases removed from V and 7 bases from J, the gap between germline ends came to 6 bases. PCR was performed using 60 Vbeta and 13 Jbeta primers. The table came from immunoSEQ multiplex PCR; TCRdb's copy has only in-frame clones and leaves some out. Of roughly 190,000 clones in the sample, 79% were seen once. The data are from a study of cytomegalovirus exposure and HLA in healthy donors. The sequence was collected from a woman between 45 and 60 years old in good health and CMV-seronegative. The chain links TRBV20-1 to TRBJ2-2; D uncertain. Sample: PBMCs. The DNA for the CDR3 is TGCAGTGCTAGTCAGGACGGGGAGCTGTTTTTT. This codes for CSASQDGELFF.